This T cell receptor beta chain was sequenced during a study of OX40 agonist ivuxolimab in advanced cancers. Study context: A mean age of roughly 60 years, range about 23 to 80, was recorded, and approximately 80% were male. Study-wide findings and caveats: More expanded clones were found, on average, in CD8+ than in CD4+ T cells. Some patients who did not respond also had low normalized T-cell clonal expansion.

The length of the CDR3 is 15 residues. Between the trimmed V and J ends, which lost 0 bases and 5 bases, there was a span of 13 bases. The germline CDR1 and CDR2 sequences are SGHDN and FVKESK. The table came from immunoSEQ multiplex PCR; TCRdb's copy has only in-frame clones and leaves some out. The sample consists of some 100,000 clones, under 95% of them appearing once. Concerning this clone itself: What it recognizes is unknown.

This material consisted of CD4+ or CD8+ T cells sorted from blood, taken in a trial of the OX40 agonist ivuxolimab. The TCR sequence derives from an adult with an advanced solid tumor such as melanoma, head and neck, liver or kidney cancer. This rearrangement joins TRBV14 to TRBJ1-2; D may be TRBD1 (6 bases). CDR3 nucleotide sequence: TGTGCCAGCAGCCAAGATCGGGGGGCGTATTATGGCTACACCTTC. Amino acid sequence: CASSQDRGAYYGYTF.